Following are 8 T cell receptor beta chains from one sample sequenced in a study of T cells in Graves' hyperthyroidism and ophthalmopathy. Amplified TCR beta CDR3 regions came from RNA transcripts. HTBI primers drove first-round RT-PCR of the TCR CDR3. TCRdb processed the multiplex PCR reads anew with MiXCR; each CDR3 protein has one entry. Of roughly 500,000 distinct CDR3 sequences in the sample, 15% to 20% were seen once. Material: blood. The receptors originated from a woman in her twenties or thirties with Graves' ophthalmopathy.

This clonotype occurred many times. The chain couples TRBV20-1 to TRBJ2-5; 9 positions agree with TRBD1. CDR1 is DFQATT and CDR2 is SNEGSKA in the germline V gene (reference sequence). The CDR3 extends over 13 amino acids. The V and J ends lost 4 bases and 1 base, in that order; junction bases with no gene match: 1. The CDR3 here is CSAKTGGQETQYF. The CDR3 region has the DNA TGCAGTGCTAAGACAGGGGGCCAAGAGACCCAGTACTTC.

V usage is TRBV6-2 or TRBV6-3 and J usage is TRBJ1-6, with TRBD1 matching 9 bases. V was pared by 6 bases and J by 0 bases, with 6 bases of the junction left unmatched. Germline CDR1 and CDR2: MNHEY and SVGEGT. CDR3 length equals 17 residues. CDR3 in amino acids: CASSRETGGSYNSPLHF. The CDR3 nucleotides are TGTGCCAGCAGCCGCGAGACAGGGGGCTCCTATAATTCACCCCTCCACTTT.

The rearrangement links TRBV9 to TRBJ2-2; D is unresolved. The CDR3 totals 13 residues. Trimming took 4 bases from V and 5 from J, leaving 9 bases between them. Per the germline V gene, CDR1 is SGDLS and CDR2 is YYNGEE. CDR3 sequence (DNA): TGTGCCAGCAGCACATCAATAACCGGGGAGCTGTTTTTT. The encoded protein is CASSTSITGELFF.

This clonotype was counted a few times. This rearrangement joins TRBV5-6 to TRBJ2-3, with 10 bases fitting TRBD1. Germline V gene lookup returns CDR1 SGHDT and CDR2 YYEEEE. The CDR3 covers 15 residues. Losses at the gene ends were 4 bases for V and 2 bases for J; bases not matched to a gene: 4. DNA of the CDR3: TGTGCCAGCAGCGGACAGGGGGGGTTCACAGATACGCAGTATTTT. Residues: CASSGQGGFTDTQYF.

This clonotype was detected only a few times. This chain connects TRBV20-1 to TRBJ2-3; 8 nucleotides agree with TRBD2. The CDR3 is 14 residues long. Germline V gene data show CDR1 as DFQATT and CDR2 as SNEGSKA (reference sequence). Trimming removed 5 bases from V and 5 bases from J; junction bases left unmatched: 9. CDR3: CSAASGRGGDTQYF. The DNA of the CDR3 is TGCAGTGCTGCGAGCGGGAGAGGAGGAGATACGCAGTATTTT.

This clonotype has just a few counts. The rearrangement links TRBV20-1 to TRBJ2-7; tentative D call: TRBD2 (5 bases). CDR1 is DFQATT and CDR2 is SNEGSKA in the germline V gene (reference sequence). The CDR3 covers 13 residues. Trimming left V 4 bases short and J 5 bases short, with 15 bases between. The CDR3 spells CSAIPPGVNEQYF. The CDR3 region has the DNA TGCAGTGCTATCCCCCCCGGGGTCAACGAGCAGTACTTC.

This clonotype has ten or more counts. This sequence joins TRBV24-1 and TRBJ2-2; either TRBD1 or TRBD2 may supply D (7 bases each). The length of the CDR3 is 16 residues. The V end was cut by 3 bases, the J end by 5 bases, with 15 bases between. Germline V gene lookup returns CDR1 KGHDR and CDR2 SFDVKD. The CDR3 DNA sequence: TGTGCCACCAGTGATGGGAGGGGGCTTGGAACCGGGGAGCTGTTTTTT. Amino acids: CATSDGRGLGTGELFF.

As to this clonotype: This may be a read error, as it is one base from a much larger clone. The rearrangement joins TRBV28 to TRBJ2-5; D is possibly TRBD2 (6 bases). CDR3 length equals 14 residues. Germline V gives CDR1 MDHEN, CDR2 SYDVKM. Trimming shortened V by 8 bases and J by 6 bases, and 19 bases separated the two germline ends. CDR3 coding DNA: TGTGCCAGCCAATCTGGAGGGTCGTCGAAGACCCAGTACTTC. Protein product: CASQSGGSSKTQYF.